These 30 T cell receptor beta chains came from one sample sequenced in a study of T and B cells in COVID-19 patients. TRB rearrangements were amplified by multiplex PCR with BIOMED2 TRB-A/B primers. In TCRdb, the multiplex PCR reads were re-called with MiXCR into one record per CDR3 protein. The sample includes 7,000 or so distinct CDR3 sequences, more than 25% of them seen just once. Blood genomic DNA input for TRB amplification was roughly 230-550 ng. Source material: blood. Source of these receptors: a human donor with active COVID-19.

The sample holds many counts of this clonotype. The chain carries TRBV6-2 or TRBV6-3 and TRBJ1-5; weak D call: TRBD1 (5 bases). The germline V gene encodes CDR1 MNHEY and CDR2 SVGEGT. V lost 4 bases to trimming and J lost 3 bases, with 13 bases between them. This CDR3 region has 15 residues. The CDR3 bases are TGTGCCAGCAGTTTCCTCCAGGGTCACAATCAGCCCCAGCATTTT. It yields the protein CASSFLQGHNQPQHF.

This chain connects TRBV6-1 to TRBJ1-5; D unclear. The CDR3 runs 14 residues. Between the trimmed V and J ends, which lost 3 bases and 0 bases, there was a span of 6 bases. Germline CDR1 is MNHNS and CDR2 is SASEGT. CDR3 DNA: TGTGCCAGCAGTGAGTGGGGTAGCAATCAGCCCCAGCATTTT. It encodes CASSEWGSNQPQHF.

In its sample, this clonotype ranks as medium-sized. V gene TRBV5-5 combines with J gene TRBJ2-2; tentatively, D is TRBD1 (5 bases). The germline gives CDR1 SGHKS, CDR2 YYEKEE (reference sequence). V shed 1 base and J shed 2 bases, with 9 bases lying between them. The CDR3 runs 15 residues. CDR3 loop: CASSLSGINTGELFF. CDR3 coding DNA: TGTGCCAGCAGCTTGTCAGGGATCAACACCGGGGAGCTGTTTTTT.

This clonotype appeared many times. The gene calls are TRBV5-4 and TRBJ2-3; D possibly corresponds to TRBD2 (6 bases). Germline V lookup: CDR1 SGHNT, CDR2 YYREEE (reference sequence). V lost 0 bases to trimming and J lost 5 bases, with 10 bases between them. This CDR3 has 14 residues. In nucleotides, the CDR3 is TGTGCCAGCAGCTTGGGGCGGGACGGAGATACGCAGTATTTT. Amino acids: CASSLGRDGDTQYF. The whole variable domain, filled in from reference TRBV5-4 and TRBJ2-3, reads ETGVTQSPTHLIKTRGQQVTLRCSSQSGHNTVSWYQQALGQGPQFIFQYYREEENGRGNFPPRFSGLQFPNYSSELNVNALELDDSALYLCASSLGRDGDTQYFGPGTRLTVL.

The chain is built from TRBV20-1 and TRBJ2-2, with D unresolved. V was cut by 3 bases and J by 0 bases, with 11 bases left in between. Germline-derived CDR1 and CDR2 are DFQATT and SNEGSKA (reference sequence). CDR3 length: 15 amino acids. The CDR3: CSASKIQSNTGELFF. The CDR3 nucleotides are TGCAGTGCTAGTAAGATACAGTCGAACACCGGGGAGCTGTTTTTT.

The table lists this clonotype with a few counts. The J gene is TRBJ2-3, the V gene TRBV7-2, with 9 bases that match TRBD2. CDR3 size: 14 residues. Germline lookup yields CDR1 SGHTA and CDR2 FQGNSA. The ends lost 3 bases at V and 3 bases at J; junction bases unmatched: 1. The CDR3 reads CASSFSGRTDTQYF. CDR3 coding DNA: TGTGCCAGCAGCTTCAGCGGGAGGACAGATACGCAGTATTTT.

This chain connects TRBV4-2 to TRBJ2-7; possible D gene TRBD1, 8 bases. Germline assignment: CDR1 LGHNA and CDR2 YNFKEQ. V lost 4 bases, J lost 4 bases, and 17 bases lay in between. The CDR3 has 15 residues. DNA of the CDR3: TGTGCCAGCAGCCTCCGACAGGGGCGGGAGTACGAGCAGTACTTC. This codes for CASSLRQGREYEQYF.

This clonotype has at least ten counts. This chain connects TRBV6-2 or TRBV6-3 to TRBJ2-7, with D uncertain. V lost 2 bases, J lost 3 bases, and 8 bases lay in between. Per the germline V gene, CDR1 is MNHEY and CDR2 is SVGEGT. The CDR3 loop spans 13 amino acids. This chain's CDR3 is CASSYREGYEQYF. CDR3 DNA sequence: TGTGCCAGCAGTTACAGGGAAGGCTACGAGCAGTACTTC.

Within the sample, this clonotype is medium-sized (0.01 to 0.1%). The J gene is TRBJ2-7, the V gene TRBV27; 7 bases align to TRBD1. V was pared by 8 bases and J by 6 bases, with 16 bases of the junction left unmatched. The germline gives CDR1 MNHEY, CDR2 SMNVEV (reference sequence). CDR3 length: 15 amino acids. The CDR3 nucleotides are TGTGCCAGCGCTTGGACAGGCGACGGTAGGGGCGAGCAGTACTTC. This codes for CASAWTGDGRGEQYF.

The J gene is TRBJ2-2, the V gene TRBV7-7, with D hard to call. The CDR3 has 14 residues. V lost 5 bases, J lost 1 base, and 8 bases lay in between. Germline V lookup: CDR1 SSHAT, CDR2 FNYEAQ (reference sequence). In DNA form, the CDR3 reads TGTGCCAGCAGCGGAACGGAGAACACCGGGGAGCTGTTTTTT. Translated, it gives CASSGTENTGELFF.

This clonotype was seen a handful of times. The CDR3 bases are TGTGCCAGCAGTTTGGGCCCGTGGCAGCCCCAGCATTTT. It translates to CASSLGPWQPQHF. The rearrangement links TRBV27 to TRBJ1-5; no clear D gene. Germline loops: CDR1 MNHEY, CDR2 SMNVEV (reference sequence). Trimming stripped 3 bases from V and 7 bases from J, with 10 bases between. The CDR3 has 13 amino acids.

This clonotype is categorized as medium-sized. The gene calls are TRBV11-3 and TRBJ2-7; no firm D call. Germline CDR1 and CDR2: SGHNT and YENEEA. The CDR3 totals 11 residues. Trimming removed 5 bases at V and 0 bases at J, with 2 bases between. The DNA for the CDR3 is TGTGCCAGCAGCCACTCCTACGAGCAGTACTTC. Protein product: CASSHSYEQYF.

This clonotype was observed a handful of times. V and J are TRBV27 and TRBJ1-1; no definite D call. The CDR3 sequence is 15 residues long. Between the trimmed V and J ends, which lost 2 bases and 5 bases, there was a span of 15 bases. Germline-derived CDR1 and CDR2 are MNHEY and SMNVEV (reference sequence). The CDR3 bases are TGTGCCAGCAGTTTAAGACGGCCTCGTGAGACTGAAGCTTTCTTT. As protein: CASSLRRPRETEAFF.

V usage is TRBV7-3 and J usage is TRBJ2-3, with D possibly being TRBD1 (5 bases). This CDR3 is built from 15 residues. The V end lost 2 bases, the J end lost 6 bases, and 15 bases lay between the germline ends. Germline V gives CDR1 SGHTA, CDR2 FQGTGA. CDR3 sequence (DNA): TGTGCCAGCAGCTTAGGTCGGGCGAAGGGGGATACGCAGTATTTT. This codes for CASSLGRAKGDTQYF.

This clonotype is medium-sized by share. V and J are TRBV19 and TRBJ1-1, with a weak D call TRBD1 (6 bases). CDR3 length equals 14 residues. Germline assignment: CDR1 LNHDA and CDR2 SQIVND (reference sequence). Trimming shortened V by 4 bases and J by 3 bases, and 12 bases separated the two germline ends. The CDR3 nucleotides are TGTGCCAGTAGTAACAGGGTTCGTGACACTGAAGCTTTCTTT. Residues: CASSNRVRDTEAFF.

This sequence joins TRBV27 and TRBJ2-5; 8 nucleotides align to TRBD1. V lost 4 bases, J lost 5 bases, and 3 bases stayed unmatched. The V gene's germline CDR1 is MNHEY and CDR2 SMNVEV (reference sequence). This CDR3 has 13 residues. The CDR3 loop is CASSWTGTETQYF. CDR3 DNA: TGTGCCAGCAGTTGGACAGGGACGGAGACCCAGTACTTC.

The J gene is TRBJ2-7, the V gene TRBV18, with 12 bases aligning to TRBD1. Unmatched junction bases numbered 5, after V lost 5 bases and J lost 0 bases. The V gene's germline CDR1 is KGHSH and CDR2 LQKENI. The CDR3 is 16 residues long. The CDR3 DNA is TGTGCCAGCTCAACGGGACAGGGGGCCAACTCCTACGAGCAGTACTTC. It translates to CASSTGQGANSYEQYF. The full variable domain, in which reference TRBV18 and TRBJ2-7 provide the parts outside the CDR3, is NAGVMQNPRHLVRRRGQEARLRCSPMKGHSHVYWYRQLPEEGLKFMVYLQKENIIDESGMPKERFSAEFPKEGPSILRIQQVVRGDSAAYFCASSTGQGANSYEQYFGPGTRLTVT.

V is TRBV20-1 and J is TRBJ1-2, with TRBD1 as a possible D gene (5 bases). CDR1 and CDR2 from the germline V gene are DFQATT and SNEGSKA (reference sequence). The CDR3 has 13 amino acids. V lost 3 bases, J lost 4 bases, and 12 bases lay in between. The CDR3 spells CSASPRVGYGYTF. The CDR3 DNA reads TGCAGTGCTAGCCCCAGGGTAGGCTATGGCTACACCTTC.

A note on this clonotype: A much larger clone differs from this one at a single base, so this may be a read error. The chain combines TRBV7-2 with TRBJ2-3; TRBD1 matches 8 bases. With 3 bases clipped from V and 1 base from J, the junction kept 3 bases outside the gene matches. The germline V gene encodes CDR1 SGHTA and CDR2 FQGNSA. The CDR3 is 15 residues long. The CDR3 sequence is CASSLSGQGTDTQYF. CDR3 sequence (DNA): TGTGCCAGCAGCTTGTCGGGACAGGGCACAGATACGCAGTATTTT.

The count of this clonotype is one. This chain links TRBV7-2 with TRBJ2-7, with D tentatively TRBD1 (6 bases). V was cut by 5 bases and J by 3 bases, with 17 bases left in between. The germline V gene has CDR1 SGHTA and CDR2 FQGNSA. This CDR3 is built from 15 residues. The CDR3 nucleotides read TGTGCCAGCAGCCCACAGGGCAGGACCGTCTACGAGCAGTACTTC. This encodes CASSPQGRTVYEQYF.

This chain uses TRBV20-1 with TRBJ2-5; D might be TRBD2 (6 bases). This CDR3 has 15 residues. CDR1 is DFQATT, CDR2 SNEGSKA, per germline (reference sequence). Trimming stripped 4 bases from V and 4 bases from J, with 19 bases between. The CDR3 protein is CSAINPSAGGETQYF. The CDR3, as DNA: TGCAGTGCTATCAATCCTAGCGCCGGGGGAGAGACCCAGTACTTC.

This clonotype was picked up one time. The rearrangement uses TRBV20-1 and TRBJ1-2, with no clear D. Trimming took 3 bases from V and 2 from J, leaving 7 bases between them. Germline V gives CDR1 DFQATT, CDR2 SNEGSKA (reference sequence). CDR3 length: 12 amino acids. The CDR3 bases are TGCAGTGCTAGTCACCAGAACTATGGCTACACCTTC. Translation gives CSASHQNYGYTF.

This clonotype was detected ten times or more. The chain has TRBV6-2 or TRBV6-3 and TRBJ2-7; no reliable D call. The V end was cut by 1 base, the J end by 6 bases, with 7 bases between. Looked up from germline, CDR1 is MNHEY and CDR2 is SVGEGT. This CDR3 spans 12 amino acids. The CDR3 DNA follows: TGTGCCAGCAGTTACTTGGCTACCGAGCAGTACTTC. Protein sequence: CASSYLATEQYF.

This chain uses TRBV21-1 with TRBJ2-7; the table's D call of TRBD1 was not tested on the DNA. TRBV21-1 is noted as a pseudogene. CDR3 length: 13 residues. CDR3 coding DNA: TGTGCCAGCAGCAAAGCTCGGGGGTACGAGCAGTACTTC. Translating it yields CASSKARGYEQYF.

This clonotype was detected a few times. The V call is TRBV6-5, the J call TRBJ2-7, with 8 nucleotides matching TRBD2. V lost 5 bases, J lost 7 bases, and 7 bases stayed unmatched. CDR3 size: 13 residues. Germline loops: CDR1 MNHEY, CDR2 SVGAGI. The CDR3 sequence: CASSERGGREQYF. The CDR3 DNA reads TGTGCCAGCAGTGAACGGGGGGGCAGGGAGCAGTACTTC.

The rearrangement uses TRBV20-1 and TRBJ2-3; 9 nucleotides line up with TRBD2. Trimming removed 4 bases from V and 4 bases from J; junction bases left unmatched: 3. Germline lookup yields CDR1 DFQATT and CDR2 SNEGSKA (reference sequence). This CDR3 has 13 residues. This CDR3 reads CSAIAGGSDTQYF. CDR3 in DNA: TGCAGTGCTATCGCGGGAGGGTCAGATACGCAGTATTTT.

This clonotype is termed medium-sized. This chain links TRBV19 with TRBJ2-5; weak D call: TRBD1 (6 bases). From germline, CDR1 is LNHDA and CDR2 SQIVND (reference sequence). V shed 8 bases and J shed 2 bases, with 6 bases lying between them. The CDR3 has 11 amino acids. The chain's CDR3 is CASGQQETQYF. As DNA, the CDR3 is TGTGCCAGTGGACAGCAAGAGACCCAGTACTTC.

The V gene is TRBV6-1, the J gene TRBJ1-5; D perhaps matches TRBD1 (5 bases). V dropped 4 bases and J dropped 5 bases, with 18 bases sitting between them. This CDR3 contains 16 residues. Germline V lookup: CDR1 MNHNS, CDR2 SASEGT. CDR3 DNA sequence: TGTGCCAGCAGTGGCGAAAGCAGGGCATTTTATCAGCCCCAGCATTTT. Translating gives CASSGESRAFYQPQHF.

This clonotype came up a few times. The chain couples TRBV10-3 to TRBJ1-2; 7 bases are a match to TRBD1. CDR3 length: 15 residues. Germline lookup yields CDR1 ENHRY and CDR2 SYGVKD. J was trimmed by 1 base and V by 2 bases; bases with no gene match: 4. As DNA, the CDR3 is TGTGCCATCAGTGAGCCGACAGGGTTTAACTATGGCTACACCTTC. As protein: CAISEPTGFNYGYTF.

The table lists this clonotype with many counts. The gene calls are TRBV6-1 and TRBJ2-7; TRBD1 is a possible D gene (5 bases). Germline assignment: CDR1 MNHNS and CDR2 SASEGT. This CDR3 is built from 14 residues. V was pared by 6 bases and J by 2 bases, with 14 bases between. Here the CDR3 reads CASSPGWVAYEQYF. CDR3 sequence (DNA): TGTGCCAGCAGCCCAGGGTGGGTTGCCTACGAGCAGTACTTC.